Presented here are 8 T cell receptor beta chains from one specimen sequenced in a study of blood T cell repertoires in COVID-19. Using immunoSEQ multiplex PCR, the repertoire was profiled, and TCRdb retains in-frame clones only, with some absent. This sample yields about 370,000 clones, of which around 87% are seen a single time; over 9.5% belongs to the top ten. Sequenced sample: peripheral blood. Receptors were obtained from a woman aged 25 to 39 with COVID-19, enrolled during active disease.

V is TRBV4-3 and J is TRBJ1-2, with 9 positions matching TRBD1. V lost 0 bases to trimming and J lost 3 bases; unmatched junction nucleotides: 5. Germline lookup yields CDR1 LGHNA and CDR2 YSLEER. The CDR3 has 16 amino acids. CDR3 amino acids: CASSQDPTGGHYGYTF. In DNA, the CDR3 is TGCGCCAGCAGCCAAGATCCAACAGGGGGCCACTATGGCTACACCTTC.

V usage is TRBV19 and J usage is TRBJ2-3; 11 bases agree with TRBD2. CDR1 LNHDA and CDR2 SQIVND come from the germline V gene (reference sequence). This CDR3 comprises 18 residues. V shed 3 bases, J shed 3 bases, and the junction held 11 bases outside the gene matches. Here the CDR3 reads CASSIRASGRKGTDTQYF. In DNA form, the CDR3 reads TGTGCCAGTAGTATCAGGGCTAGCGGGAGGAAAGGAACAGATACGCAGTATTTT.

The chain has TRBV19 and TRBJ2-6, with 7 bases lining up with TRBD1. Germline CDR1 is LNHDA and CDR2 is SQIVND (reference sequence). This CDR3 is built from 15 residues. Losses at the gene ends were 4 bases for V and 1 base for J; bases not matched to a gene: 1. CDR3 protein: CASSNRGSGANVLTF. The DNA for the CDR3 is TGTGCCAGTAGTAACAGGGGTTCTGGGGCCAACGTCCTGACTTTC.

The rearrangement joins TRBV9 to TRBJ2-5, with D possibly matching TRBD2 (6 bases). The germline V and J ends were trimmed by 0 bases and 5 bases, with 14 bases remaining between them. Looked up from germline, CDR1 is SGDLS and CDR2 is YYNGEE. The CDR3 length is 15 residues. In DNA, the CDR3 is TGTGCCAGCAGCGTAGAGACTAGTCTCGGGGAGACCCAGTACTTC. Its protein product is CASSVETSLGETQYF.

The V gene is TRBV4-1, the J gene TRBJ2-7; 11 bases align to TRBD2. There are 18 residues in the CDR3. Germline assignment: CDR1 MGHRA and CDR2 YSYEKL. V gave up 0 bases and J gave up 4 bases; unmatched junction bases: 11. CDR3 DNA: TGCGCCAGCAGCCAAGAGATTACGGTCACTAGCGGGAGTTACGAGCAGTACTTC. Its protein is CASSQEITVTSGSYEQYF.

The chain recombines TRBV5-1 with TRBJ2-5; D unresolved. Germline V gene data show CDR1 as SGHRS and CDR2 as YFSETQ. V lost 0 bases and J 5 bases, leaving 11 bases between the germline ends. The CDR3 is made up of 14 amino acids. DNA for the CDR3: TGCGCCAGCAGCTTGGGCGGCGGCCCGGAGACCCAGTACTTC. Protein sequence: CASSLGGGPETQYF.

To note about this clone: Other nucleotide sequences from this sample produce the same CDR3. This chain joins TRBV6-5 and TRBJ1-1; D perhaps matches TRBD1 (6 bases). The CDR3 is 15 amino acids. V was cut by 0 bases and J by 1 base, with 9 bases left in between. The germline CDR1 and CDR2 sequences are MNHEY and SVGAGI. CDR3 in amino acids: CASSYSGTPNTEAFF. Written as DNA, the CDR3 is TGTGCCAGCAGTTACTCCGGGACACCGAACACTGAAGCTTTCTTT.

This sequence joins TRBV24-1 and TRBJ2-2; D possibly corresponds to TRBD1 (6 bases). The CDR3 has 15 residues. With 3 bases removed from V and 2 bases from J, the gap between germline ends came to 9 bases. Germline V gene sequence: CDR1 KGHDR, CDR2 SFDVKD. The CDR3 DNA is TGTGCCACCAGTGATCCGGACAGAAACACCGGGGAGCTGTTTTTT. Its protein is CATSDPDRNTGELFF.